The source of this T cell receptor beta chain is a study of blood T cell repertoires in COVID-19. Study in general: The United States, Italy and Spain provided the acute and convalescent COVID-19 samples. T cells, B-cell-depleted T cells, or PBMCs provided the cDNA or gDNA that served as material.

Per the original methods: Amplified reference gene primers provided the basis for estimating nucleated cell counts. Profiled with immunoSEQ multiplex PCR; TCRdb holds only in-frame clones, not every one. The DNA was the basis for D and trimming; V, J and clone size are from that table. The table has about 240,000 clones, about 86% seen once. Germline V lookup: CDR1 LGHDT, CDR2 YNNKEL (reference sequence). CDR3 size: 13 residues. Trimming removed 5 bases from V and 5 bases from J; junction bases left unmatched: 2. What was sequenced was peripheral blood. The TCR originated in a woman older than 75 with acute or convalescent COVID-19. The gene calls are TRBV3-1 (or the pseudogene TRBV3-2) and TRBJ2-5, with 10 bases that match TRBD2. CDR3 loop: CASSRAGGETQYF. The CDR3 nucleotides are TGTGCCAGCAGCAGAGCGGGGGGGGAGACCCAGTACTTC.